This is a list of T cell receptor beta chains from one sample in a study of blood T cell repertoires in COVID-19. The assay was immunoSEQ multiplex PCR, and TCRdb's table has in-frame clones only and misses some. The profile covers about 24,000 clones, with 75% to 90% appearing a single time and roughly 19% taken by the ten largest. Sequencing used peripheral blood. Source of these receptors: a human donor in a cohort sampled during active COVID-19. The CDR3 runs from the conserved cysteine through the conserved F or W. A D gene is named only where the DNA matches it firmly. The size entry is marked missing in some rows and otherwise reads once, few, many or a size class.

J: TRBJ2-1
size: -
V: TRBV19
D: -
DNA: TGTGCCAGTAGTTTCAGGAATTACAATGAGCAGTTCTTC
CDR3: CASSFRNYNEQFF

J: TRBJ2-7
size: few
V: TRBV28
D: -
DNA: TGTGCCAGCAGTCGGACAAATTACGAGCAGTACTTC
CDR3: CASSRTNYEQYF

J: TRBJ1-1
size: -
V: TRBV5-1
D: -
DNA: TGCGCCAGCAGCTTGCAGGAGAACACTGAAGCTTTCTTT
CDR3: CASSLQENTEAFF

J: TRBJ1-5
size: -
V: TRBV18
D: -
DNA: TGTGCCAGCTCCCAGATGACAGTTAGCAATCAGCCCCAGCATTTT
CDR3: CASSQMTVSNQPQHF

J: TRBJ1-3
size: once
V: TRBV14
D: -
DNA: TGTGCCAGCAGCCCCGGGGTCCGCTCTGGAAACACCATATATTTT
CDR3: CASSPGVRSGNTIYF

J: TRBJ1-3
size: -
V: TRBV5-5
D: -
DNA: TGTGCCAGCAGCTCCCCTGGGTCACAGGGCACAGGAAACACCATATATTTT
CDR3: CASSSPGSQGTGNTIYF

J: TRBJ2-2
size: -
V: TRBV2
D: TRBD2
DNA: TGTGCCAGCAGTCTAGCGGGATCGAACACCGGGGAGCTGTTTTTT
CDR3: CASSLAGSNTGELFF

J: TRBJ1-3
size: few
V: TRBV29-1
D: -
DNA: TGCAGCGTTGATTACGGGGGAACTGGAAACACCATATATTTT
CDR3: CSVDYGGTGNTIYF

J: TRBJ1-1
size: -
V: TRBV5-5
D: -
DNA: TGTGCCAGCAGCTTTTTTGTTGGGCTGAACACTGAAGCTTTCTTT
CDR3: CASSFFVGLNTEAFF

J: TRBJ2-3
size: -
V: TRBV19
D: -
DNA: TGTGCCAGCGGAGAAGATACGCAGTATTTT
CDR3: CASGEDTQYF

J: TRBJ2-7
size: -
V: TRBV18
D: -
DNA: TGTGCCAGCTCCGCAGGTAGCTCCTACGAGCAGTACTTC
CDR3: CASSAGSSYEQYF

J: TRBJ1-1
size: -
V: TRBV6-5
D: -
DNA: TGTGCCAGCAGTTACTCACAGGTAGCAGACGAAGCTTTCTTT
CDR3: CASSYSQVADEAFF

J: TRBJ2-7
size: once
V: TRBV5-6
D: -
DNA: TGTGCCAGCAGCTTGGGGCTGTACGAGCAGTACTTC
CDR3: CASSLGLYEQYF

J: TRBJ1-1
size: -
V: TRBV5-6
D: TRBD1
DNA: TGTGCCAGCAGCTTTCCCGGGACAGGGCTTGTTTTGGCTGAAGCTTTCTTT
CDR3: CASSFPGTGLVLAEAFF

J: TRBJ1-2
size: -
V: TRBV3-1/TRBV3-2
D: TRBD1
DNA: TGTGCCAGCAGCCCCGCCGGACAGGGGCTTTCTTCTCGCTACACCTTC
CDR3: CASSPAGQGLSSRYTF

J: TRBJ1-3
size: -
V: TRBV18
D: -
DNA: TGTGCCAGCTCCCTAACGGGACAAAGCTCTGGAAACACCATATATTTT
CDR3: CASSLTGQSSGNTIYF

J: TRBJ1-2
size: -
V: TRBV18
D: TRBD1
DNA: TGTGCCAGCTCACTTACAGGGGGCGAGGTGTACGGCTACACCTTC
CDR3: CASSLTGGEVYGYTF

J: TRBJ1-2
size: -
V: TRBV18
D: -
DNA: TGTGCCAGCTCACCCCAAGTGGACAGTACCTATGGCTACACCTTC
CDR3: CASSPQVDSTYGYTF

J: TRBJ2-1
size: once
V: TRBV19
D: -
DNA: TGTGCCAGCGGGTTTCCCTACAATGAGCAGTTCTTC
CDR3: CASGFPYNEQFF

J: TRBJ1-4
size: -
V: TRBV6-5
D: -
DNA: TGTGCCAGCAGTTACAAAATAACAGGGTTTGGTGAAAAACTGTTTTTT
CDR3: CASSYKITGFGEKLFF

J: TRBJ2-5
size: -
V: TRBV24-1
D: -
DNA: TGTGCCACCAGCGAACCGGGACATCGAGGAGAGACCCAGTACTTC
CDR3: CATSEPGHRGETQYF

J: TRBJ2-6
size: few
V: TRBV10-3
D: TRBD1
DNA: TGTGCCATCAGTGATCCCATAGGGGGCGCTGGGGCCAACGTCCTGACTTTC
CDR3: CAISDPIGGAGANVLTF

J: TRBJ2-5
size: -
V: TRBV5-1
D: -
DNA: TGCGCCAGCAGCGTGGACAGAAGGGAGACCCAGTACTTC
CDR3: CASSVDRRETQYF

J: TRBJ1-1
size: once
V: TRBV6-1
D: -
DNA: TGTGCCAGCAGAGAAGGTCGCGACACTGAAGCTTTCTTT
CDR3: CASREGRDTEAFF

J: TRBJ2-7
size: few
V: TRBV7-6
D: TRBD2
DNA: TGTGCCAGCAGCCGCACTAGCGGCTCCTACGAGCAGTACTTC
CDR3: CASSRTSGSYEQYF

J: TRBJ2-1
size: -
V: TRBV9
D: TRBD2
DNA: TGTGCCAGCAGCGTCGGGGGACTATCCGTGAATGAGCAGTTCTTC
CDR3: CASSVGGLSVNEQFF

J: TRBJ1-6
size: -
V: TRBV19
D: -
DNA: TGTGCCAGTAGTGGGCTCTCTTCACCCCTCCACTTT
CDR3: CASSGLSSPLHF

J: TRBJ2-5
size: -
V: TRBV10-1
D: TRBD2
DNA: TGCGCCAGCACCCCACCCGCGGATAGCGGGGTCCACCAAGAGACCCAGTACTTC
CDR3: CASTPPADSGVHQETQYF

J: TRBJ2-2
size: -
V: TRBV5-1
D: TRBD1
DNA: TGCGCCAGCAGCACAGACAGGGCGGGTACCGGGGAGCTGTTTTTT
CDR3: CASSTDRAGTGELFF

J: TRBJ1-5
size: -
V: TRBV6-5
D: -
DNA: TGTGCCAGCAGTTACTCTTGGGAGAGCAATCAGCCCCAGCATTTT
CDR3: CASSYSWESNQPQHF

J: TRBJ2-2
size: -
V: TRBV7-9
D: -
DNA: TGTGCCAGCAGCTTATCCCTCACCGGGGAGCTGTTTTTT
CDR3: CASSLSLTGELFF

J: TRBJ1-1
size: -
V: TRBV2
D: -
DNA: TGTGCCAGCAGGCCGCCAGGATTTGGCACTGAAGCTTTCTTT
CDR3: CASRPPGFGTEAFF

J: TRBJ1-5
size: -
V: TRBV7-2
D: TRBD1
DNA: TGTGCCAGCAGCGCGGGACAGGGGAATGTACGCAATCAGCCCCAGCATTTT
CDR3: CASSAGQGNVRNQPQHF

J: TRBJ2-7
size: -
V: TRBV5-1
D: TRBD1
DNA: TGCGCCAGCAGCCTAGGGGACAGGGTGGAAGAGCAGTACTTC
CDR3: CASSLGDRVEEQYF

J: TRBJ2-3
size: -
V: TRBV27
D: TRBD2
DNA: TGTGCCAGCACACGGCGGGAGGTGTCAGATACGCAGTATTTT
CDR3: CASTRREVSDTQYF

J: TRBJ1-2
size: -
V: TRBV28
D: -
DNA: TGTGCCAGCAGTTCCCCGGTTGGCTATGGCTACACCTTC
CDR3: CASSSPVGYGYTF

J: TRBJ2-7
size: -
V: TRBV5-1
D: -
DNA: TGCGCCAGCAGCTTGGGCGAGAACTACGAGCAGTACTTC
CDR3: CASSLGENYEQYF

J: TRBJ2-3
size: -
V: TRBV5-1
D: -
DNA: TGCGCCAGCAGCTTGGCCGGAGGAGGCACAGATACGCAGTATTTT
CDR3: CASSLAGGGTDTQYF

J: TRBJ2-1
size: -
V: TRBV24-1
D: TRBD2
DNA: TGTGCCACCAGTGATTTTACTAGCGGGAGGGCCAATGAGCAGTTCTTC
CDR3: CATSDFTSGRANEQFF

J: TRBJ2-1
size: -
V: TRBV7-3
D: TRBD1
DNA: TGTGCCAGCAGCTTAGACAGGGGAGGCTACAATGAGCAGTTCTTC
CDR3: CASSLDRGGYNEQFF

J: TRBJ2-3
size: once
V: TRBV28
D: -
DNA: TGTGCCAGCAGTTTATTCTCCACAGATACGCAGTATTTT
CDR3: CASSLFSTDTQYF

J: TRBJ2-3
size: -
V: TRBV30
D: TRBD2
DNA: TGTGCCTGGAGTAGTCCGGGAGGTGGCACAGATACGCAGTATTTT
CDR3: CAWSSPGGGTDTQYF

J: TRBJ2-5
size: -
V: TRBV3-1/TRBV3-2
D: TRBD2
DNA: TGTGCCAGCAGCCAAGGGTGGCGGGGGGGCTCGGAGACCCAGTACTTC
CDR3: CASSQGWRGGSETQYF

J: TRBJ1-2
size: -
V: TRBV30
D: -
DNA: TGTGCCTGGACTAGGATCAACTATGGCTACACCTTC
CDR3: CAWTRINYGYTF

J: TRBJ2-5
size: once
V: TRBV2
D: TRBD2
DNA: TGTGCCAGCAGCTCGGGACTAGCGGGGGGGCCGGGGGAGACCCAGTACTTC
CDR3: CASSSGLAGGPGETQYF

J: TRBJ2-3
size: -
V: TRBV10-2
D: TRBD2
DNA: TGCGCCAGCAGTGAGATTCATCTAGCGGGGACCCCGACAGATACGCAGTATTTT
CDR3: CASSEIHLAGTPTDTQYF

J: TRBJ2-5
size: -
V: TRBV11-2
D: TRBD1
DNA: TGTGCCAGCAGCTTAGGACAGGGTCTAGAGACCCAGTACTTC
CDR3: CASSLGQGLETQYF

J: TRBJ2-3
size: -
V: TRBV18
D: -
DNA: TGTGCCAGCTCACTATGGAACAGTACTAGCACAGATACGCAGTATTTT
CDR3: CASSLWNSTSTDTQYF